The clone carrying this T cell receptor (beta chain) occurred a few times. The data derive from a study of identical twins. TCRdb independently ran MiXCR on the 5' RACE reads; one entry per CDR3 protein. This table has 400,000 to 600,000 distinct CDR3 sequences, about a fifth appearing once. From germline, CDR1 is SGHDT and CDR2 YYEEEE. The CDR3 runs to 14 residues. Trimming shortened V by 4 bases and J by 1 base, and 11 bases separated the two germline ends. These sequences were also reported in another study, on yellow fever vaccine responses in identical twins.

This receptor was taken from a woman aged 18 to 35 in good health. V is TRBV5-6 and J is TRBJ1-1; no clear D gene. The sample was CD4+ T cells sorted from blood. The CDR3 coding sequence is TGTGCCAGCAGCGCCGGCTGGAGGAACACTGAAGCTTTCTTT. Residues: CASSAGWRNTEAFF.